This TCR beta chain comes out of a study of vaccination and CD4 T cells after COVID-19 (dated by TCRdb to between 2021 and 2024). Looking at the study overall: Convalescent patients had a positive SARS-CoV-2 result on nasal swab PCR, and of these patients, some 10 had mild disease and one had severe disease. The convalescent cohort included six males and four females, with two Hispanic individuals, seven Caucasians, two Asians and one multiracial person. Each participant got two doses of either the Pfizer-BioNTech BNT162b2 vaccine (n=8) or the Moderna mRNA-1273 vaccine (n=2). Culture stimuli were overlapping spike peptide pools from SARS-CoV-2 and from the common cold coronaviruses HCoV-NL63, HCoV-OC43 and HCoV-229E. In 10 COVID-19 convalescent patients and several infection-naive healthy vaccine recipients, researchers compared the spike-specific CD4+ TCR repertoire from before mRNA vaccination with the repertoire from after. Post-vaccine blood samples were collected a median of approximately 68 days after the second vaccine dose, ranging from about 13 to 241 days. Post-COVID blood samples from convalescent patients were collected a median of roughly 100 days after diagnosis, with a range of 35 to 161 days. Control cultures used a CEFX viral epitope pool as positive control, an HIV-1 Nef peptide pool as negative control, or no peptide.

Study-level results and caveats: In convalescent patients, a median approximately 86% of post-vaccine SARS-CoV-2-reactive clones were detected only after vaccination, suggesting vaccine-specific priming. In convalescent patients, nearly all vaccine-specific clones (304 of 307) were found to be mono-reactive for SARS-CoV-2 spike rather than cross-reactive with common cold coronaviruses. The number of convalescent patients in the study was relatively small, and the study did not examine early timepoints following natural infection. An increase in the median number of SARS-CoV-2-reactive clonotypes from some 20 after infection to approximately 41 after vaccination was observed, but the change was not found to be significant.

In regard to this clonotype: What this receptor recognizes is not known. Base quality data are lacking; no much larger clone is found one base away.

Library method: PCR. DNA from cultured CD4+ T cells underwent TCR sequencing with the Oncomine TCR Beta short-read assay at the Johns Hopkins FTIC core. The QIAamp micro DNA kit was used to extract genomic DNA from the cultured CD4+ T cells. Oncomine TCR Beta libraries from cultured CD4+ T cells were pooled using unique dual indexes and sequenced on an Illumina iSeq 100. The study's own analysis went as follows. Non-productive sequences were removed, and CDR3s not starting with C, not ending with F or W, or shorter than 7 amino acids were discarded. Antigen-specific clonotypes were identified using the MANAFEST web application through comparison of peptide-stimulated wells with reference and other culture wells. For a clone to be called positive, the clone needed an FDR below 0.05, an odds ratio above 5, and a productive frequency above 0.1% in at least two of three replicate wells. Cross-reactive clonotypes were defined as significantly expanded in both SARS-CoV-2 spike wells and at least one common cold coronavirus spike condition. Levenshtein distances (stringdist) and unrooted phylogenetic trees (ape) in R version 3.6.1 were used to assess CDR3 homology. The public reads were reanalyzed by TCRdb: fastp trimming at Q25, MiXCR alignment, in-frame beta chains only. Rows with one shared CDR3 protein collapse into an entry with the most common genes and DNA. The V and J calls and clone size come from TCRdb's table, not from the authors' own analysis. The sample profile shows about 1,800 distinct CDR3 sequences; around 70% of them were found once. Of the sample, 40% to 65% is held by the ten largest clones.

The treatment or condition label for this specimen denotes: 10-day PBMC culture with coronavirus spike peptide pools or control peptides (ViraFEST assay). To expand antigen-specific T cells with peptide pools and then pick out the expanded clonotypes through TCR sequencing, the study relied on the ViraFEST assay. The convalescent patients' positive SARS-CoV-2 PCR tests fell between March and December 2020, which was before the Alpha, Beta and Delta variants emerged in the United States. Each well held around 2 million PBMCs cultured with around 10 ug/ml peptide pools in IMDM containing 5% human AB serum and 7.5 to 10 IU/ml IL-2. Half of the culture medium was replaced with fresh IL-2-containing medium on days 3 and 7. After 10 days of culture, CD4+ T cells were isolated by negative selection using the EasySep CD4+ T cell isolation kit. Ficoll-Paque Plus gradient centrifugation was used to isolate PBMCs from whole blood, and the isolated PBMCs were then either used fresh or cryopreserved at -140C. Each culture condition was generally run in triplicate wells.

The sequence came from a human donor who had recovered from COVID-19. The material sequenced was CD4+ T cells from blood, cultured in vitro, taken after SARS-CoV-2 vaccination.

The CDR3 has the sequence CASSVLTGATEAFF. The DNA reads TGTGCCAGCAGCGTATTGACAGGAGCCACTGAAGCTTTCTTT. The chain is assembled from TRBV28 and TRBJ1-1, and TRBD1 may be the D gene, going by 6 matching bases. Sequences MDHEN (CDR1) and SYDVKM (CDR2) are obtained from the germline V gene. Trimming removed 6 bases from V and 4 bases from J, leaving 15 bases between the germline ends. From its cysteine to its phenylalanine, the CDR3 spans 14 amino acids. Only the CDR3 DNA is retained, 42 bases long and in frame from the first base. Extended through the reference TRBV28 and TRBJ1-1 proteins, this CDR3 yields the full variable domain: DVKVTQSSRYLVKRTGEKVFLECVQDMDHENMFWYRQDPGLGLRLIYFSYDVKMKEKGDIPEGYSVSREKKERFSLILESASTNQTSMYLCASSVLTGATEAFFGQGTRLTVV.